This paragraph covers one T cell receptor beta chain sequence. What it binds is unknown. The data derive from a study of T cells after yellow fever vaccination. Study-level findings and limits: Subsequent booster samples again held most clones from primary vaccination (around 96% CD4, 88% CD8). A faster peak, day 5 versus 15, was reached by the weaker secondary response.

As TCR cDNA was made by 5'RACE template switching, a universal primer site and UMIs were added. TCRdb reanalysed the 5' RACE reads using MiXCR and keeps one entry per CDR3 protein. Of about 350,000 distinct CDR3 sequences listed, approximately 8% were seen once; the top ten hold 17%. The CDR3 is made up of 14 amino acids. Germline assignment: CDR1 LGHNA and CDR2 YSLEER. Trimming removed 3 bases from V and 8 bases from J, with 16 bases in between. Source: PBMCs, taken roughly 45 days after the first yellow fever vaccination. The clonotype was recovered from a man younger than 30 who received the YFV17D yellow fever vaccine. This rearrangement joins TRBV4-3 to TRBJ1-2; no reliable D call. In DNA, the CDR3 is TGCGCCAGCAGCCACTTGGGCGAATTAGGCGGCTACACCTTC. This gives the protein CASSHLGELGGYTF.